This entry lists 6 T cell receptor beta chains sequenced from one sample in a study of blood T cells in healthy people across ages. The use of a sample-barcoded 5' primer and a J-beta primer mix characterized a second PCR of about 7 to 12 cycles. TCRdb passed the 5' RACE reads through MiXCR, listing each CDR3 protein once. The data contain about 1.6 million distinct CDR3 sequences, approximately 32% of them singletons. The specimen sequenced was blood. These receptors all come from a woman aged 25 to 39 in good health.

This clonotype was counted between two and nine times. This chain links TRBV3-1 with TRBJ2-6, with D possibly TRBD2 on 5 matching bases. Germline loops: CDR1 LGHDT, CDR2 YNNKEL (reference sequence). The CDR3 sequence is 16 residues long. The V end was cut by 0 bases, the J end by 1 base, with 7 bases between. The CDR3 protein is CASSQETGSGANVLTF. In DNA, the CDR3 is TGTGCCAGCAGCCAAGAAACGGGGTCTGGGGCCAACGTCCTGACTTTC.

CDR3 coding DNA: TGTGCCACCAAGTCGGGATCGGGAGCCACAGATACGCAGTATTTT. This sequence encodes CATKSGSGATDTQYF. The rearrangement uses TRBV24-1 and TRBJ2-3, with TRBD2 as a possible D gene (6 bases). Trimming stripped 8 bases from V and 2 bases from J, with 16 bases between. CDR1 is KGHDR, CDR2 SFDVKD, per germline. The CDR3 runs to 15 residues.

This clonotype was recorded at least ten times. The V and J genes are TRBV13 and TRBJ2-5, with D possibly TRBD2 on 7 matching bases. V was pared by 5 bases and J by 5 bases, with 12 bases between. There are 13 residues in the CDR3. Germline CDR1 PRHDT, CDR2 FYEKMQ (reference sequence). As DNA, the CDR3 is TGTGCCAGCAGCACGGGGGGCCATGAGACCCAGTACTTC. Amino acids: CASSTGGHETQYF.

The V and J genes are TRBV7-2 and TRBJ1-2; 7 bases map to TRBD1. CDR3 size: 13 residues. From germline, CDR1 is SGHTA and CDR2 FQGNSA. With 6 bases clipped from V and 8 bases from J, the junction kept 9 bases outside the gene matches. The CDR3 sequence is CASRSTGVGGYTF. The CDR3, as DNA: TGTGCCAGCAGATCAACAGGGGTGGGCGGCTACACCTTC.

This clonotype was picked up a small number of times. The rearrangement joins TRBV29-1 to TRBJ2-3, with D possibly matching TRBD2 (5 bases). The CDR3 sequence is 13 residues long. Deletions cut 8 bases from V and 0 bases from J, with 12 bases between. Germline V gene sequence: CDR1 SQVTM, CDR2 ANQGSEA. The CDR3: CSRQAESTDTQYF. The CDR3 DNA sequence: TGCAGCCGACAAGCGGAAAGCACAGATACGCAGTATTTT.

The J gene is TRBJ1-1, the V gene TRBV18; no reliable D call. There are 13 residues in the CDR3. The ends were cut back, 2 bases at V and 3 bases at J, with 7 bases in the middle. Germline-derived CDR1 and CDR2 are KGHSH and LQKENI. CDR3 DNA sequence: TGTGCCAGCTCACCAGACACCTACACTGAAGCTTTCTTT. Encoded protein: CASSPDTYTEAFF.